A single sample gave rise to the 14 T cell receptor beta chains below, sequenced in a study of OX40 agonist ivuxolimab in advanced cancers. Profiling relied on immunoSEQ multiplex PCR, and the TCRdb table lists in-frame clones only, not all of them. The table shows 70,000 or so clones, with around 90% occurring only once. Specimen: CD4+ or CD8+ T cells sorted from blood, collected in a trial of the OX40 agonist ivuxolimab. The receptors derive from an adult with an advanced solid tumor such as melanoma, head and neck, liver or kidney cancer.

The chain employs TRBV6-6 and TRBJ2-2, with 10 bases identical to TRBD1. V trimming: 5 bases; J trimming: 5 bases; junction bases outside the gene matches: 5. CDR3 length: 15 residues. Per the germline V gene, CDR1 is MNHNY and CDR2 is SVGAGI (reference sequence). The CDR3 DNA reads TGTGCCAGCAGTCCGCGGACAGGGGGTACCGGGGAGCTGTTTTTT. It is translated as CASSPRTGGTGELFF.

V is TRBV7-9 and J is TRBJ2-1; TRBD1 matches 7 bases. Germline V gives CDR1 SEHNR, CDR2 FQNEAQ (reference sequence). The CDR3 covers 15 residues. The V and J ends lost 5 bases and 3 bases, in that order; junction bases with no gene match: 7. The CDR3 nucleotides are TGTGCCAGCAGCGCGAAAGGGGGCCGCTACAATGAGCAGTTCTTC. Translation: CASSAKGGRYNEQFF.

Here the CDR3 reads CASRLQEGNTIYF. Written as DNA, the CDR3 is TGTGCCAGCAGGCTTCAAGAGGGAAACACCATATATTTT. The rearrangement uses TRBV6-6 and TRBJ1-3; no clear D. The V gene's germline CDR1 is MNHNY and CDR2 SVGAGI (reference sequence). The CDR3 is made up of 13 amino acids. V was pared by 6 bases and J by 4 bases, with 10 bases between.

CDR3 sequence reads: CASSQVYEQYF. The CDR3 DNA reads TGTGCCAGCAGCCAAGTTTACGAGCAGTACTTC. The genes are TRBV14 and TRBJ2-7; D is unresolved. The germline CDR1 and CDR2 sequences are SGHDN and FVKESK. This CDR3 spans 11 amino acids. Deletions cut 1 base from V and 4 bases from J, with 2 bases between.

The rearrangement links TRBV28 to TRBJ2-5; D unclear. CDR3 size: 13 residues. Germline V gives CDR1 MDHEN, CDR2 SYDVKM. Trimming cost V 5 bases and J 1 base, with 8 bases left between them. This CDR3 reads CASSPVPQETQYF. The DNA for the CDR3 is TGTGCCAGCAGTCCGGTCCCCCAAGAGACCCAGTACTTC. The whole variable domain, remainder taken from reference TRBV28 and TRBJ2-5, is DVKVTQSSRYLVKRTGEKVFLECVQDMDHENMFWYRQDPGLGLRLIYFSYDVKMKEKGDIPEGYSVSREKKERFSLILESASTNQTSMYLCASSPVPQETQYFGPGTRLLVL.

The chain has TRBV7-8 and TRBJ2-6; TRBD2 matches 10 bases. The CDR3 runs 19 residues. V gave up 4 bases and J gave up 1 base; unmatched junction bases: 10. Germline V gene lookup returns CDR1 SGHVS and CDR2 FQNEAQ. CDR3 sequence reads: CASSSPSGRAVSGANVLTF. The DNA for the CDR3 is TGTGCCAGCAGCTCGCCGAGCGGGAGGGCTGTTTCTGGGGCCAACGTCCTGACTTTC. Using reference TRBV7-8 and TRBJ2-6 for the parts outside the CDR3, the full variable domain is GAGVSQSPRYKVAKRGQDVALRCDPISGHVSLFWYQQALGQGPEFLTYFQNEAQLDKSGLPSDRFFAERPEGSVSTLKIQRTQQEDSAVYLCASSSPSGRAVSGANVLTFGAGSRLTVL.

The chain has TRBV7-2 and TRBJ2-3; 8 nucleotides align to TRBD2. Germline V CDR1 and CDR2: SGHTA, FQGNSA. This CDR3 contains 18 residues. With 5 bases clipped from V and 0 bases from J, the junction kept 13 bases outside the gene matches. CDR3 bases: TGTGCCAGCAGCCCCCGGGCGGGGGGCCCCCTTAGCACAGATACGCAGTATTTT. Amino acid sequence: CASSPRAGGPLSTDTQYF. The variable domain in full, with the rest retrieved from reference TRBV7-2 and TRBJ2-3, is GAGVSQSPSNKVTEKGKDVELRCDPISGHTALYWYRQSLGQGLEFLIYFQGNSAPDKSGLPSDRFSAERTGGSVSTLTIQRTQQEDSAVYLCASSPRAGGPLSTDTQYFGPGTRLTVL.

CDR3 loop: CATLPGQTFGEQFF. CDR3 nucleotide sequence: TGTGCCACCCTCCCGGGACAGACTTTTGGCGAGCAGTTCTTC. The chain couples TRBV6-6 to TRBJ2-1; TRBD1 matches at 7 bases. This CDR3 region has 14 residues. V lost 10 bases, J lost 10 bases, and 16 bases stayed unmatched. The germline V gene encodes CDR1 MNHNY and CDR2 SVGAGI (reference sequence).

This chain connects TRBV28 to TRBJ2-3; no firm D call. The CDR3 has 13 residues. Per the germline V gene, CDR1 is MDHEN and CDR2 is SYDVKM. Trimming shortened V by 6 bases and J by 0 bases, and 7 bases separated the two germline ends. CDR3 coding DNA: TGTGCCAGCAGAGAAACTAGCACAGATACGCAGTATTTT. Its protein is CASRETSTDTQYF.

This rearrangement joins TRBV4-3 to TRBJ1-2; D is uncertain. CDR3 length: 13 amino acids. Trimming took off 1 base at V and 4 bases at J, with 7 bases between the two ends. Germline V gene sequence: CDR1 LGHNA, CDR2 YSLEER. In DNA form, the CDR3 reads TGCGCCAGCAGCCAAGTCATCGGCTATGGCTACACCTTC. It translates to CASSQVIGYGYTF.

The chain recombines TRBV28 with TRBJ2-3, with D hard to call. The V gene lost 4 bases and the J gene lost 2 bases, with 13 bases spanning the gap. The CDR3 runs to 15 residues. CDR1 and CDR2 (germline): MDHEN, SYDVKM. The CDR3 DNA follows: TGTGCCAGCAGTTCCGCCCCGGCGTTCACAGATACGCAGTATTTT. The encoded protein is CASSSAPAFTDTQYF.

The count of this clone is one. Here the CDR3 reads CAWLRTGVREKLFF. For the CDR3, the DNA is TGTGCCTGGCTGCGGACAGGAGTTCGAGAAAAACTGTTTTTT. This chain links TRBV30 with TRBJ1-4; 7 nucleotides align to TRBD1. The CDR3 contains 14 residues. The V segment lost 5 bases and the J segment 8 bases; nucleotides outside the gene matches: 11. The V gene's germline CDR1 is GTSNPN and CDR2 SVGIG (reference sequence).

This chain uses TRBV7-9 with TRBJ1-3; D is unresolved. V dropped 1 base and J dropped 1 base, with 5 bases sitting between them. The CDR3 sequence is 14 residues long. Germline V lookup: CDR1 SEHNR, CDR2 FQNEAQ (reference sequence). The CDR3 region has the DNA TGTGCCAGCAGCTTAGGGAGGTCTGGAAACACCATATATTTT. As protein: CASSLGRSGNTIYF.

The chain links TRBV28 to TRBJ1-5, with D possibly being TRBD1 (6 bases). This CDR3 is built from 14 residues. Germline loops: CDR1 MDHEN, CDR2 SYDVKM. V lost 7 bases to trimming and J lost 0 bases, with 10 bases between them. DNA of the CDR3: TGTGCCAGCAACGGACAGTATAGCAATCAGCCCCAGCATTTT. Protein: CASNGQYSNQPQHF.